The TCR beta chain described here comes from a study of Ad26.COV2.S vaccination and SARS-CoV-2 variants. Overall study context: In the study, Ad26.COV2.S was injected intramuscularly once, or twice 56 days apart.

The sample holds one count of this clone. Libraries were prepared by immunoSEQ multiplex PCR; TCRdb keeps only in-frame clonotypes and omits some of them. The top ten hold roughly 3.3% of the sample, which has some 350,000 clones, about 85% seen once. Regarding treatment: approximately 18 received Ad26.COV2.S at low or high dose, single or two shots; several received placebo; per-sample allocation not given. Collection of the samples took place on day 63 after the first injection of vaccine or placebo. This sequence was found in a person between 18 and 65 years old who received the Ad26.COV2.S COVID-19 vaccine or a placebo. Sequenced material: peripheral blood, taken in a trial of Ad26.COV2.S vaccine versus placebo.

The CDR3 region has the DNA TGTGCCAGCAGTTACCAGGTAGAAGCCAACGTCCTGACTTTC. The encoded protein is CASSYQVEANVLTF. The chain recombines TRBV6-5 with TRBJ2-6; D is undetermined. With 2 bases removed from V and 7 bases from J, the gap between germline ends came to 9 bases. The germline V gene encodes CDR1 MNHEY and CDR2 SVGAGI. The CDR3 covers 14 residues.